This T cell receptor (beta chain) was identified in a study of cytomegalovirus exposure and HLA in healthy donors. Germline lookup yields CDR1 MNHEY and CDR2 SMNVEV (reference sequence). V lost 8 bases, J lost 0 bases, and 17 bases lay in between. This CDR3 has 16 amino acids. The PCR had 60 Vbeta and 13 Jbeta primers. Repertoires were generated with immunoSEQ multiplex PCR, while TCRdb's copy carries only in-frame clones and drops some. The sample contains 150,000 to 200,000 clones, around 90% of which appear only once. This receptor was obtained from a boy aged 2-9 years in good health and CMV-seronegative. The specimen sequenced was PBMCs. V gene TRBV27 combines with J gene TRBJ2-1, with D unresolved. The CDR3 region is CASSSKSLNSYNEQFF. The DNA for the CDR3 is TGTGCCAGCTCTTCTAAATCACTTAACTCCTACAATGAGCAGTTCTTC.